Following are 10 T cell receptor beta chains from one sample sequenced in a study of T-cell memory formation after mild COVID-19. TCRdb processed the 5' RACE reads anew with MiXCR; each CDR3 protein has one entry. The table has 150,000 to 200,000 distinct CDR3 sequences, around 15% seen once. Sample: PBMCs or a T cell subset sorted from them (not recorded which). Receptors were obtained from an adult woman who had mild COVID-19 (a few samples of this study predate the infection). Cell type and time point are not known.

The V call is TRBV20-1, the J call TRBJ1-4, with D possibly being TRBD1 (5 bases). The germline V and J ends were trimmed by 3 bases and 6 bases, with 11 bases remaining between them. Germline V gene sequence: CDR1 DFQATT, CDR2 SNEGSKA (reference sequence). The CDR3 spans 13 residues. The CDR3, as DNA: TGCAGTGCTAGCGGGGCCAACGATGAAAAACTGTTTTTT. Residues: CSASGANDEKLFF.

The chain couples TRBV7-9 to TRBJ2-7; 10 bases fit TRBD1. V trimming: 5 bases; J trimming: 7 bases; junction bases outside the gene matches: 5. The germline gives CDR1 SEHNR, CDR2 FQNEAQ (reference sequence). The CDR3 consists of 13 residues. The CDR3 protein is CASSRQGAGEQYF. CDR3 DNA sequence: TGTGCCAGCAGCCGACAGGGGGCGGGGGAGCAGTACTTC.

This chain uses TRBV29-1 with TRBJ2-1; 8 nucleotides agree with TRBD1. The CDR3 spans 14 residues. Germline CDR1 reads SQVTM; CDR2 reads ANQGSEA. Unmatched junction bases numbered 8, after V lost 7 bases and J lost 3 bases. The CDR3 here is CSAQGRGLYNEQFF. CDR3 DNA: TGCAGCGCCCAGGGCAGGGGGCTCTACAATGAGCAGTTCTTC.

V gene TRBV12-3 or TRBV12-4 combines with J gene TRBJ2-1, with 9 nucleotides matching TRBD1. This CDR3 comprises 18 residues. V was pared by 2 bases and J by 1 base, with 9 bases of the junction left unmatched. CDR3 DNA sequence: TGTGCCAGCAGTTTAACCGGTTTGGGGACAGGGTCCTACAATGAGCAGTTCTTC. Its protein product is CASSLTGLGTGSYNEQFF.

The rearrangement joins TRBV12-3 or TRBV12-4 to TRBJ2-1; D may be TRBD1 or TRBD2 (5 bases each). Trimming removed 7 bases at V and 2 bases at J, with 15 bases between. The CDR3 loop spans 15 amino acids. The CDR3 nucleotides read TGTGCCAGCATTACAAACGGGGACGCCTACAATGAGCAGTTCTTC. This sequence encodes CASITNGDAYNEQFF.

The sample holds a few counts of this clonotype. The chain carries TRBV4-3 and TRBJ1-2; D is possibly TRBD1 (6 bases). Germline V CDR1 and CDR2: LGHNA, YSLEER. V lost 3 bases and J 7 bases, leaving 15 bases between the germline ends. The CDR3 sequence is 14 residues long. The CDR3 DNA reads as TGCGCCAGCAGCCAGCCAGGGGCTCGGCTTGGCTACACCTTC. It specifies CASSQPGARLGYTF.

This chain links TRBV5-1 with TRBJ2-2; D unresolved. The length of the CDR3 is 11 residues. Trimming removed 3 bases at V and 9 bases at J, with 6 bases between. Germline V gene sequence: CDR1 SGHRS, CDR2 YFSETQ. The CDR3 region is CASSWNRELFF. In DNA, the CDR3 is TGCGCCAGCAGCTGGAACAGGGAGCTGTTTTTT. Variable domain in full (rest from reference TRBV5-1 and TRBJ2-2): KAGVTQTPRYLIKTRGQQVTLSCSPISGHRSVSWYQQTPGQGLQFLFEYFSETQRNKGNFPGRFSGRQFSNSRSEMNVSTLELGDSALYLCASSWNRELFFGEGSRLTVL.

Details on this clonotype: With a much larger clone just one base away, this may be a read error. The chain has TRBV10-3 and TRBJ2-7, with TRBD2 matching 11 bases. The CDR3 covers 13 residues. The V gene's germline CDR1 is ENHRY and CDR2 SYGVKD. V shed 10 bases and J 1 base; nucleotides not matched to a gene: 3. CDR3 loop: CASGTSGSYEQYF. The CDR3 nucleotides read TGTGCCAGCGGGACTAGCGGTTCCTACGAGCAGTACTTC.

The V call is TRBV27, the J call TRBJ1-1, with TRBD1 as a possible D gene (6 bases). The CDR3 has 17 residues. V was clipped by 5 bases and J by 0 bases, with 19 bases between them. CDR1 and CDR2 from the germline V gene are MNHEY and SMNVEV (reference sequence). The CDR3, as DNA: TGTGCCAGCAGTCCCCCCGGACAGCTCCAGATGAACACTGAAGCTTTCTTT. This sequence encodes CASSPPGQLQMNTEAFF.

This clonotype was observed a few times. The J gene is TRBJ2-1, the V gene TRBV20-1; D possibly corresponds to TRBD2 (5 bases). Germline CDR1 is DFQATT and CDR2 is SNEGSKA (reference sequence). V was shortened by 0 bases and J by 9 bases, with 18 bases between the two germline ends. The CDR3 is 15 residues long. CDR3 sequence reads: CSARDGRRARGEQFF. CDR3 nucleotide sequence: TGCAGTGCTAGAGATGGACGTCGGGCCCGGGGTGAGCAGTTCTTC.